This entry lists 24 T cell receptor beta chains sequenced from one sample in a study of CD8 T cells in Susac syndrome (dated by TCRdb to about 2019). The library was built by means of the immunoSEQ multiplex PCR assay. RNA was extracted using the RNeasy kit, and roughly 0.5 to 1 microgram was reverse transcribed with random hexamers. TCRdb trimmed the raw reads at Q25, called clones with MiXCR and kept productive beta chains. Rows merge per CDR3 protein into single entries with the most common DNA and genes. The sample table contains approximately 170,000 distinct CDR3 sequences; only one count was recorded for about 90% of them. The leading ten clones occupy under 0.085% of the sample. The sample was CD4+ T cells from PBMCs. The source is a human donor in good health.

The chain is built from TRBV5-8 and TRBJ1-1; maybe TRBD1 (5 bases). V was clipped by 3 bases and J by 3 bases, with 12 bases between them. The CDR3 is made up of 14 amino acids. Germline CDR1 SGHTS, CDR2 YDEGEE. CDR3 in DNA: TGTGCCAGCAGCTCGGGGGAAGCGGACACTGAAGCTTTCTTT. Translated, it gives CASSSGEADTEAFF.

The chain employs TRBV7-2 and TRBJ2-1; possible D gene TRBD2, 6 bases. Deletions cut 1 base from V and 8 bases from J, with 12 bases between. The germline V gene encodes CDR1 SGHTA and CDR2 FQGNSA. This CDR3 is 14 amino acids long. The CDR3 region is CASSLGGGDDEQFF. CDR3 DNA sequence: TGTGCCAGCAGCTTAGGAGGCGGGGACGATGAGCAGTTCTTC. Supplemented by reference TRBV7-2 and TRBJ2-1, the full variable domain reads GAGVSQSPSNKVTEKGKDVELRCDPISGHTALYWYRQSLGQGLEFLIYFQGNSAPDKSGLPSDRFSAERTGGSVSTLTIQRTQQEDSAVYLCASSLGGGDDEQFFGPGTRLTVL.

The chain uses TRBV11-2 and TRBJ1-6, with 9 positions matching TRBD1. Germline-derived CDR1 and CDR2 are SGHAT and FQNNGV. V gave up 4 bases and J gave up 10 bases; unmatched junction bases: 8. The CDR3 extends over 15 amino acids. Here the CDR3 DNA reads TGTGCCAGCAGCTCTAGGACAGGGGACGGCTCACCCCTCCACTTT. Residues: CASSSRTGDGSPLHF.

This clonotype turned up a few times. The rearrangement uses TRBV4-1 and TRBJ2-4; the D is unclear. The CDR3 is made up of 15 amino acids. The germline V gene has CDR1 MGHRA and CDR2 YSYEKL. The ends were cut back, 1 base at V and 8 bases at J, with 15 bases in the middle. The CDR3: CASSQAYSSIDIQYF. The CDR3 coding sequence is TGCGCCAGCAGCCAAGCCTACAGTTCAATCGACATTCAGTACTTC.

This clonotype has only one observation. This rearrangement joins TRBV6-2 or TRBV6-3 to TRBJ2-1; 13 positions match TRBD2. The germline V gene has CDR1 MNHEY and CDR2 SVGEGT. V lost 5 bases and J lost 4; bases outside the gene matches: 2. The CDR3 consists of 15 residues. The CDR3 DNA reads as TGTGCCAGCAGTACGGGACTAGCGGGGTACAATGAGCAGTTCTTC. Its protein is CASSTGLAGYNEQFF.

The rearrangement uses TRBV5-1 and TRBJ1-4, with D possibly being TRBD1 (5 bases). The V end was cut by 4 bases, the J end by 4 bases, with 14 bases between. From germline, CDR1 is SGHRS and CDR2 YFSETQ. This CDR3 has 15 amino acids. CDR3 region: CASSGRGSSNEKLFF. The CDR3 region has the DNA TGCGCCAGCAGCGGAAGGGGCAGCAGTAATGAAAAACTGTTTTTT.

The J gene is TRBJ2-1, the V gene TRBV5-1, with TRBD2 matching 9 bases. V lost 3 bases to trimming and J lost 7 bases; unmatched junction nucleotides: 5. Germline assignment: CDR1 SGHRS and CDR2 YFSETQ. CDR3 length: 14 residues. CDR3 coding DNA: TGCGCCAGCAGCTCGCGGACTAGCGCGAATGAGCAGTTCTTC. This codes for CASSSRTSANEQFF. The complete variable domain, with remaining parts taken from reference TRBV5-1 and TRBJ2-1, reads KAGVTQTPRYLIKTRGQQVTLSCSPISGHRSVSWYQQTPGQGLQFLFEYFSETQRNKGNFPGRFSGRQFSNSRSEMNVSTLELGDSALYLCASSSRTSANEQFFGPGTRLTVL.

The genes are TRBV5-6 and TRBJ2-2; D may correspond to TRBD1 or TRBD2 (7 bases each). Per the germline V gene, CDR1 is SGHDT and CDR2 is YYEEEE. V shed 6 bases and J shed 4 bases, with 16 bases lying between them. There are 15 residues in the CDR3. CDR3 in DNA: TGTGCCAGCACCCCCAGGGGGGGCCTCACCGGGGAGCTGTTTTTT. This translates into CASTPRGGLTGELFF.

This chain uses TRBV7-2 with TRBJ1-2, with no clear D. Germline loops: CDR1 SGHTA, CDR2 FQGNSA. Trimming took 8 bases from V and 5 from J, leaving 18 bases between them. The CDR3 is 14 residues long. The CDR3 loop is CASSGMRARYGYTF. For the CDR3, the DNA is TGTGCCAGCTCGGGCATGAGGGCGCGGTATGGCTACACCTTC.

J is TRBJ1-2 and V is TRBV5-1; 7 bases match TRBD1. This CDR3 spans 14 amino acids. CDR1 SGHRS and CDR2 YFSETQ come from the germline V gene. The trim removed 4 bases at V and 2 bases at J, leaving 5 bases unmatched. CDR3 protein: CASSMQTGNYGYTF. DNA of the CDR3: TGCGCCAGCAGCATGCAGACAGGGAACTATGGCTACACCTTC.

The chain is built from TRBV11-2 and TRBJ1-4; no definite D call. The V and J ends lost 5 bases and 5 bases respectively, with 9 bases between them. Germline V gene lookup returns CDR1 SGHAT and CDR2 FQNNGV. This CDR3 is 13 amino acids long. The CDR3 DNA follows: TGTGCCAGCAGCCTGGGCTTAAATGAAAAACTGTTTTTT. It codes for CASSLGLNEKLFF.

J is TRBJ2-3 and V is TRBV7-2; maybe TRBD2 (5 bases). This CDR3 is 14 amino acids long. The germline V and J ends were trimmed by 1 base and 5 bases, with 10 bases remaining between them. Germline V gives CDR1 SGHTA, CDR2 FQGNSA. The CDR3: CASSLVAGGDTQYF. CDR3 DNA: TGTGCCAGCAGCTTAGTCGCGGGTGGAGATACGCAGTATTTT.

The chain couples TRBV10-1 to TRBJ2-3; D is uncertain. There are 16 residues in the CDR3. V gave up 3 bases and J gave up 0 bases, with 13 bases separating them. Germline V gene sequence: CDR1 WNHNN, CDR2 SYGVQD (reference sequence). In DNA, the CDR3 is TGCGCCAGCAGTGAAGGGATAGCAGCTAGCACAGATACGCAGTATTTT. Encoded protein: CASSEGIAASTDTQYF.

V and J are TRBV24-1 and TRBJ1-1; a possible D gene is TRBD1 (6 bases). The CDR3 is 13 residues long. Germline V lookup: CDR1 KGHDR, CDR2 SFDVKD. Deletions cut 9 bases from V and 4 bases from J, with 14 bases between. CDR3 DNA: TGTGCCACCTCGAAGGGGGAAGGCACTGAAGCTTTCTTT. Residues: CATSKGEGTEAFF.

V usage is TRBV5-1 and J usage is TRBJ2-7; D is perhaps TRBD1 (6 bases). Trimming shortened V by 1 base and J by 4 bases, and 12 bases separated the two germline ends. CDR3 length: 14 amino acids. Germline CDR1 and CDR2: SGHRS and YFSETQ. CDR3 region: CASSLRSTGYEQYF. The CDR3 DNA follows: TGCGCCAGCAGCTTGCGCTCGACAGGATACGAGCAGTACTTC. Full variable domain (remainder filled in from reference TRBV5-1 and TRBJ2-7): KAGVTQTPRYLIKTRGQQVTLSCSPISGHRSVSWYQQTPGQGLQFLFEYFSETQRNKGNFPGRFSGRQFSNSRSEMNVSTLELGDSALYLCASSLRSTGYEQYFGPGTRLTVT.

The chain joins TRBV29-1 to TRBJ2-1; D gene ambiguous. V shed 5 bases and J shed 0 bases, with 11 bases lying between them. From germline, CDR1 is SQVTM and CDR2 ANQGSEA. There are 14 residues in the CDR3. CDR3 sequence: CSVLGRSSYNEQFF. CDR3 in DNA: TGCAGCGTTCTTGGACGGAGCTCCTACAATGAGCAGTTCTTC.

V gene TRBV20-1 combines with J gene TRBJ2-7; D is unresolved. CDR1 and CDR2 from the germline V gene are DFQATT and SNEGSKA (reference sequence). The CDR3 length is 10 residues. V was shortened by 4 bases and J by 3 bases, with 4 bases between the two germline ends. In DNA, the CDR3 is TGCAGTGCTACTAACTACGAGCAGTACTTC. Its translation is CSATNYEQYF.

V and J are TRBV11-2 and TRBJ2-7, with D perhaps assigned TRBD1 or TRBD2 (6 bases each). V dropped 0 bases and J dropped 0 bases, with 18 bases sitting between them. The germline gives CDR1 SGHAT, CDR2 FQNNGV. This CDR3 has 18 amino acids. The CDR3 sequence: CASSLEVGGRPISYEQYF. CDR3 in DNA: TGTGCCAGCAGCTTAGAGGTAGGGGGGCGGCCAATCTCCTACGAGCAGTACTTC.

This rearrangement joins TRBV28 to TRBJ2-3, with TRBD1 as a possible D gene (6 bases). The germline V and J ends were trimmed by 3 bases and 0 bases, with 13 bases remaining between them. Germline V gene sequence: CDR1 MDHEN, CDR2 SYDVKM. The CDR3 covers 16 residues. CDR3: CASSFLEGHSTDTQYF. CDR3 sequence (DNA): TGTGCCAGCAGTTTTCTTGAGGGACACAGCACAGATACGCAGTATTTT.

J is TRBJ2-5 and V is TRBV29-1; D not certain. CDR1 SQVTM and CDR2 ANQGSEA come from the germline V gene. The V end lost 6 bases, the J end lost 1 base, and 9 bases lay between the germline ends. CDR3 length: 12 amino acids. The CDR3 DNA reads as TGCAGCGTCTGGGGAATCCAAGAGACCCAGTACTTC. Its translation: CSVWGIQETQYF.

This clonotype was observed once. The chain couples TRBV6-2 or TRBV6-3 to TRBJ1-1, with D perhaps matching TRBD1 (6 bases). V was shortened by 7 bases and J by 2 bases, with 14 bases between the two germline ends. The CDR3 has 14 residues. CDR1 and CDR2 (germline): MNHEY, SVGEGT. DNA for the CDR3: TGTGCCAGCAATAAGGACAGAAGAAACACTGAAGCTTTCTTT. This sequence encodes CASNKDRRNTEAFF.

The J gene is TRBJ1-1, the V gene TRBV3-1; 7 nucleotides agree with TRBD1. From germline, CDR1 is LGHDT and CDR2 YNNKEL (reference sequence). Losses at the gene ends were 2 bases for V and 1 base for J; bases not matched to a gene: 1. The length of the CDR3 is 14 residues. In nucleotides, the CDR3 is TGTGCCAGCAGCCAACAGGGGGAGAACACTGAAGCTTTCTTT. Residues: CASSQQGENTEAFF.

V usage is TRBV5-4 and J usage is TRBJ2-3; 12 bases align to TRBD2. The junction had 3 bases not matched to a gene; V was cut back by 3 bases and J by 4 bases. The CDR3 contains 15 residues. CDR1 and CDR2 from the germline V gene are SGHNT and YYREEE (reference sequence). The CDR3 DNA reads TGTGCCAGCAGCTCGACTAGCGGGGGCTCAGATACGCAGTATTTT. Its translation is CASSSTSGGSDTQYF.

This clonotype was recorded a few times. The rearrangement links TRBV7-2 to TRBJ2-2; TRBD1 is a possible D gene (5 bases). V lost 1 base and J 1 base, leaving 7 bases between the germline ends. Germline CDR1 reads SGHTA; CDR2 reads FQGNSA. This CDR3 region has 15 residues. In nucleotides, the CDR3 is TGTGCCAGCAGCTTAGGGACATTGAACACCGGGGAGCTGTTTTTT. As protein: CASSLGTLNTGELFF.